This is a list of T cell receptor beta chains from one sample in a study of regulatory T cells in long-lasting Graves disease. TCRdb re-derived calls from the multiplex PCR reads in MiXCR, one entry per CDR3 protein. This sample yields hundreds of thousands of distinct CDR3 sequences, of which 22% are seen a single time; around 12% belongs to the top ten. Material: peripheral blood mononuclear cells (PBMCs), obtained when the disease was refractory, from a patient treated with antithyroid drugs. The receptors here all came from a female donor with Graves disease. CDR3s include the opening cysteine and the closing phenylalanine or tryptophan. A D gene is named only where the DNA matches it firmly. Clone size is shown for a subset of rows, as once, few, many or a class of expanded clone.

>TRBJ1-5|few|.|TRBV28
CASKPWGGGNTAQDQHF
TGTGCCAGCAAACCCTGGGGGGGGGGAAACACGGCTCAGGACCAGCATTTT
>TRBJ1-5|.|.|TRBV6-1
CASRHKDSNQPQHF
TGTGCCAGCAGACACAAGGACAGCAATCAGCCCCAGCATTTT
>TRBJ2-5|many|TRBD2|TRBV7-3
CASSRGTSGVKETQYF
TGTGCCAGCAGCAGAGGGACTAGCGGGGTAAAAGAGACCCAGTACTTC
>TRBJ1-6|many|TRBD1|TRBV7-2
CASSQGTAQASPLHF
TGTGCCAGCAGCCAGGGGACAGCCCAGGCGTCACCCCTCCACTTT
>TRBJ2-1|.|TRBD2|TRBV29-1
CSAATSDYNEQFF
TGCAGCGCTGCGACTAGCGACTACAATGAGCAGTTCTTC
>TRBJ1-5|few|TRBD1|TRBV7-8
CASSPSTGPHSNQPQHF
TGTGCCAGCAGCCCGTCGACAGGGCCCCATAGCAATCAGCCCCAGCATTTT
>TRBJ2-7|many|TRBD2|TRBV7-9
CASSDSSGTEQYF
TGTGCCAGCAGCGACTCTAGCGGGACTGAGCAGTACTTC
>TRBJ1-1|many|.|TRBV28
CASSSVDSHTEAFF
TGTGCCAGCAGTTCCGTTGATTCCCACACTGAAGCTTTCTTT
>TRBJ1-2|few|.|TRBV7-3
CASSLSAGPSYGYTF
TGTGCCAGCAGCTTATCAGCAGGGCCAAGCTATGGCTACACCTTC
>TRBJ2-7|many|.|TRBV29-1
CSVEVDYEQYF
TGCAGCGTTGAAGTGGACTACGAGCAGTACTTC
>TRBJ2-4|few|.|TRBV5-4
CASSLAGHTTLAKNIQYF
TGTGCCAGCAGCTTGGCGGGTCACACTACCTTAGCCAAAAACATTCAGTACTTC
>TRBJ1-4|many|.|TRBV6-1
CASSEMGQPSEKLFF
TGTGCCAGCAGTGAAATGGGGCAACCGTCGGAAAAACTGTTTTTT
>TRBJ2-5|many|TRBD2|TRBV9
CASSGSGKETQYF
TGTGCCAGCAGCGGGAGCGGGAAAGAGACCCAGTACTTC
>TRBJ2-4|many|TRBD1|TRBV7-2
CASSSAATGQGNIQYF
TGTGCCAGCAGCTCCGCTGCGACGGGACAGGGAAACATTCAGTACTTC
>TRBJ2-5|.|TRBD2|TRBV5-1
CASSLPGGGETQYF
TGCGCCAGCAGCTTACCCGGGGGGGGAGAGACCCAGTACTTC
>TRBJ1-6|.|.|TRBV6-1
CASSDLGRTPLHF
TGTGCCAGCAGTGATTTAGGCCGGACACCCCTCCACTTT
>TRBJ1-2|.|.|TRBV18
CASSPGGQGGYGYTF
TGTGCCAGCTCACCTGGAGGGCAAGGGGGCTATGGCTACACCTTC
>TRBJ1-1|.|TRBD1|TRBV30
CAWSDDRVRPEAFF
TGTGCCTGGAGCGACGACAGGGTCCGGCCTGAAGCTTTCTTT
>TRBJ2-2|few|.|TRBV19
CASMGAGMGIEYTGELFF
TGTGCCAGTATGGGGGCAGGGATGGGAATCGAGTACACCGGGGAGCTGTTTTTT
>TRBJ1-1|many|TRBD1|TRBV28
CASSWGKAGQGMDGTEAFF
TGTGCCAGCAGTTGGGGGAAAGCGGGACAGGGGATGGATGGCACTGAAGCTTTCTTT
>TRBJ2-7|many|TRBD2|TRBV11-3
CASSPRLAGASPEQYF
TGTGCCAGCAGCCCGAGACTAGCGGGAGCGTCCCCCGAGCAGTACTTC
>TRBJ2-2|.|.|TRBV5-1
CASSFDKGFYTGELFF
TGCGCCAGCAGCTTTGATAAGGGTTTTTACACCGGGGAGCTGTTTTTT
>TRBJ1-6|many|TRBD1|TRBV28
CASSLRQGNSPLHF
TGTGCCAGCAGTTTACGACAGGGGAATTCACCCCTCCACTTT
>TRBJ2-7|.|TRBD1|TRBV20-1
CSAFSWDSPYEQYF
TGCAGTGCTTTTAGCTGGGACAGTCCCTACGAGCAGTACTTC
>TRBJ1-6|.|.|TRBV6-1
CASEGRGNSPLHF
TGTGCCAGCGAAGGGAGGGGTAACTCACCCCTCCACTTT
>TRBJ2-5|few|.|TRBV29-1
CSVAPAGTPQGTQYF
TGCAGCGTTGCCCCAGCCGGGACACCCCAAGGGACCCAGTACTTC
>TRBJ2-2|.|.|TRBV7-3
CASSVSPGELFF
TGTGCCAGCAGCGTCTCGCCCGGGGAGCTGTTTTTT
>TRBJ2-3|few|.|TRBV6-2/TRBV6-3
CASSYGDPTDTQYF
TGTGCCAGCAGTTACGGGGACCCTACAGATACGCAGTATTTT
>TRBJ2-7|.|.|TRBV7-8
CASSIAGPSYEQYF
TGTGCCAGCAGCATCGCCGGACCCTCCTACGAGCAGTACTTC
>TRBJ1-2|many|.|TRBV6-5
CASSYSSAGEYGYTF
TGTGCCAGCAGTTACTCGTCTGCAGGAGAGTATGGCTACACCTTC
>TRBJ2-2|many|TRBD2|TRBV7-2
CASSLLGTSLSGELFF
TGTGCCAGCAGCTTATTGGGGACTAGTTTGTCCGGGGAGCTGTTTTTT
>TRBJ1-1|.|.|TRBV11-3
CASSSGTSLYTEAFF
TGTGCCAGCAGCTCCGGGACGTCCCTTTACACTGAAGCTTTCTTT
>TRBJ2-2|many|.|TRBV7-3
CASSFTGQDTGELFF
TGTGCCAGCAGCTTCACAGGGCAAGACACCGGGGAGCTGTTTTTT